The 12 T cell receptor beta chains given below trace back to one sample, sequenced in a study of T cell responses to AZD1222 COVID-19 vaccine. TCRdb's copy holds only in-frame clones and misses some; the assay was immunoSEQ multiplex PCR. The sample yields roughly 130,000 clones, 85% to 95% seen once. The sample in question was peripheral blood, obtained on day 0 of AZD1222 vaccination. The receptors here all came from an adult in good health.

V usage is TRBV6-2 or TRBV6-3 and J usage is TRBJ2-7; D is possibly TRBD2 (6 bases). Germline CDR1 MNHEY, CDR2 SVGEGT. This CDR3 has 17 amino acids. Trimming stripped 0 bases from V and 2 bases from J, with 17 bases between. The CDR3, as DNA: TGTGCCAGCAGTTACTCCCTCGGAGCGGGTTCAACCTACGAGCAGTACGTC. Translated: CASSYSLGAGSTYEQYV.

The chain employs TRBV18 and TRBJ1-6, with 7 bases identical to TRBD1. The CDR3 has 16 amino acids. Per germline, CDR1 KGHSH and CDR2 LQKENI. The trim removed 5 bases at V and 7 bases at J, leaving 11 bases unmatched. This CDR3 reads CASSSPGQEGNSPLHF. Written as DNA, the CDR3 is TGTGCCAGCTCATCCCCCGGACAGGAAGGGAATTCACCCCTCCACTTT.

The V call is TRBV13, the J call TRBJ2-3; D unclear. CDR1 is PRHDT, CDR2 FYEKMQ, per germline (reference sequence). The V end was cut by 1 base, the J end by 5 bases, with 13 bases between. This CDR3 is 15 amino acids long. The CDR3 coding sequence is TGTGCCAGCAGCTTAGTGTTCGACCAGCAAGATACGCAGTATTTT. Amino acids: CASSLVFDQQDTQYF. Based on the CDR3 plus reference TRBV13 and TRBJ2-3, the full variable domain is AAGVIQSPRHLIKEKRETATLKCYPIPRHDTVYWYQQGPGQDPQFLISFYEKMQSDKGSIPDRFSAQQFSDYHSELNMSSLELGDSALYFCASSLVFDQQDTQYFGPGTRLTVL.

The chain recombines TRBV18 with TRBJ1-4; D gene unclear. The CDR3 loop spans 13 amino acids. Trimming cost V 6 bases and J 7 bases, with 12 bases left between them. CDR1 and CDR2 from the germline V gene are KGHSH and LQKENI. Here the CDR3 reads CASSPGRAEKLFF. CDR3 DNA: TGTGCCAGCTCCCCCGGGAGGGCTGAAAAACTGTTTTTT.

The chain recombines TRBV5-1 with TRBJ2-7; weak D call: TRBD2 (6 bases). CDR1 and CDR2 from the germline V gene are SGHRS and YFSETQ. This CDR3 comprises 15 residues. The ends were cut back, 2 bases at V and 2 bases at J, with 14 bases in the middle. CDR3 loop: CASSFAAGPAYEQYV. Written as DNA, the CDR3 is TGCGCCAGCAGCTTTGCAGCGGGTCCAGCCTACGAGCAGTACGTC.

The rearrangement joins TRBV18 to TRBJ2-7; 7 nucleotides agree with TRBD1. This CDR3 contains 13 residues. The junction had 0 bases not matched to a gene; V was cut back by 3 bases and J by 1 base. Looked up from germline, CDR1 is KGHSH and CDR2 is LQKENI. CDR3 DNA: TGTGCCAGCTCACCGGGACAGTCCTACGAGCAGTACGTC. Translated: CASSPGQSYEQYV.

This chain joins TRBV6-4 and TRBJ2-1; 14 bases match TRBD2. The germline gives CDR1 MRHNA, CDR2 SNTAGT. The CDR3 sequence is 17 residues long. V shed 4 bases and J 7 bases; nucleotides not matched to a gene: 9. As DNA, the CDR3 is TGTGCCAGCAGTGGGACTAGCGGGAGGTCCCCACGTAATGAGCAGTTCTTC. Protein sequence: CASSGTSGRSPRNEQFF.

This chain connects TRBV7-8 to TRBJ2-1; D assignment may be TRBD1 or TRBD2 (7 bases each). Trimming took off 4 bases at V and 6 bases at J, with 19 bases between the two ends. CDR3 length: 16 amino acids. Germline V gives CDR1 SGHVS, CDR2 FQNEAQ. The CDR3 loop is CASSSQGGGGINEQFF. The CDR3 DNA reads TGTGCCAGCAGCTCCCAGGGAGGGGGCGGTATCAATGAGCAGTTCTTC.

This sequence joins TRBV7-9 and TRBJ1-3; D unresolved. Trimming removed 5 bases from V and 4 bases from J, with 6 bases in between. CDR3 length: 12 amino acids. CDR1 is SEHNR and CDR2 is FQNEAQ in the germline V gene (reference sequence). As DNA, the CDR3 is TGTGCCAGCAGCATTGGCGGAAACACCATATATTTT. Amino acids: CASSIGGNTIYF.

The chain has TRBV12-5 and TRBJ1-1, with D perhaps matching TRBD1 (5 bases). The germline V gene encodes CDR1 LGHNT and CDR2 FRNRAP. The CDR3 totals 17 residues. Trimming shortened V by 0 bases and J by 1 base, and 15 bases separated the two germline ends. This CDR3 reads CASGLVQGQFSNTEAFF. DNA of the CDR3: TGTGCTAGTGGTTTGGTACAAGGACAATTCTCGAACACTGAAGCTTTCTTT.

There are a few counts of this clone. The chain combines TRBV6-5 with TRBJ1-1, with no clear D. CDR1 is MNHEY and CDR2 is SVGAGI in the germline V gene. V was cut by 5 bases and J by 8 bases, with 12 bases left in between. CDR3 length: 12 residues. The DNA for the CDR3 is TGTGCCAGCAGTCCCGGCCCTCGAGAAGCTTTCTTT. It translates to CASSPGPREAFF.

The chain has TRBV3-1 (or the pseudogene TRBV3-2) and TRBJ1-4; possibly TRBD1 for D (6 bases). CDR1 and CDR2 from the germline V gene are LGHDT and YNNKEL (reference sequence). The CDR3 is 14 residues long. Trimming took off 0 bases at V and 10 bases at J, with 12 bases between the two ends. CDR3 protein: CASSQELQGSKLFF. The DNA of the CDR3 is TGTGCCAGCAGCCAAGAGTTACAGGGTTCAAAACTGTTTTTT.